Listed below are T cell receptor beta chains from one sample, sequenced in a study of identical twins. TCRdb called the 5' RACE reads again in MiXCR, with one record for every CDR3 protein. The profile covers 400,000 to 550,000 distinct CDR3 sequences, with approximately 24% appearing a single time and about 2.7% taken by the ten largest. These data also featured in a second study, about T cells expressing NK-cell markers.

Sequencing was done on a sample of CD4+ T cells sorted from blood. The source is a woman aged 18 to 35 in good health. CDR3s leave out the opening cysteine and the closing phenylalanine or tryptophan. The D gene is left open where the match is weak. A row's size may be missing; if present it is once, few, many or a size class.

>NA|11|TRBJ1-2|NA|TRBV5-1
ASSAGQYDGYT
>NA|11|TRBJ2-7|NA|TRBV10-3
AISGVNAYEQY
>many|11|TRBJ1-1|NA|TRBV6-5
ASSYVQGTEAF
>few|10|TRBJ1-5|NA|TRBV12-3/TRBV12-4
ASSLMGQPQH
>NA|10|TRBJ2-5|TRBD1|TRBV2
AGTGLKETQY
>NA|11|TRBJ1-2|TRBD1|TRBV20-1
SAVPGQGRGYT
>NA|11|TRBJ1-2|NA|TRBV11-3
ASSATGARGYT
>NA|13|TRBJ1-4|NA|TRBV9
ASSRGATTNEKLF
>NA|11|TRBJ1-5|NA|TRBV7-9
ASSRGDNQPQH
>few|11|TRBJ1-3|NA|TRBV12-3/TRBV12-4
ASSFAGGNTIY
>NA|15|TRBJ2-5|NA|TRBV20-1
SARANRHGRLQETQY
>NA|12|TRBJ2-7|TRBD1|TRBV5-1
ASSSGQPTYEQY
>few|13|TRBJ2-6|NA|TRBV6-5
ASSYSYRGANVLT
>many|11|TRBJ1-5|NA|TRBV3-1
ASSQDIGQPQH
>NA|13|TRBJ2-6|NA|TRBV11-3
ASTTQNTGANVLT
>few|12|TRBJ2-5|NA|TRBV11-2
ASTPGPERETQY
>NA|12|TRBJ2-7|NA|TRBV25-1
ASSEAGQSYEQY
>few|12|TRBJ1-4|NA|TRBV2
ASSEILRGEKLF
>few|15|TRBJ2-3|TRBD2|TRBV12-3/TRBV12-4
ASRGTGGSVYSDTQY
>NA|12|TRBJ2-3|NA|TRBV6-1
ASSVFRDTDTQY
>NA|13|TRBJ1-2|NA|TRBV5-5
ASSLDLGFGYGYT
>NA|10|TRBJ2-1|NA|TRBV6-5
ASSPSWGEQF
>NA|10|TRBJ2-3|TRBD1|TRBV20-1
SAKGQADTQY
>NA|10|TRBJ1-1|NA|TRBV28
ASSVQNTEAF
>few|13|TRBJ2-1|TRBD2|TRBV10-2
ASSVQRGGRDEQF
>few|14|TRBJ2-3|NA|TRBV7-7
ASSPSSLDYADTQY
>NA|13|TRBJ2-2|NA|TRBV7-3
ASSFGATDTGELF
>few|12|TRBJ1-4|NA|TRBV29-1
SVYDGATNEKLF
>NA|12|TRBJ1-2|TRBD1|TRBV2
ASSTDRTNYGYT
>NA|9|TRBJ2-1|NA|TRBV2
ASSVVREQF
>NA|14|TRBJ2-3|NA|TRBV24-1
ATSDPSGGETDTQY
>NA|10|TRBJ1-1|NA|TRBV12-3/TRBV12-4
ASRAGPGRAF
>NA|13|TRBJ2-3|NA|TRBV20-1
SARDSGEYADTQY
>NA|13|TRBJ1-1|NA|TRBV6-5
ASSSILRGNTEAF
>NA|12|TRBJ1-1|NA|TRBV3-1
ASSLGTANQEAF
>NA|12|TRBJ2-2|NA|TRBV19
ASSIRVLDGELF
>NA|15|TRBJ2-1|TRBD2|TRBV6-5
ASSSIGLAGGGGEQF
>NA|12|TRBJ1-1|TRBD1|TRBV6-2/TRBV6-3
ASSKGQGITEAF
>NA|11|TRBJ2-1|TRBD2|TRBV7-9
ASSLTSADEQF
>NA|12|TRBJ1-1|NA|TRBV20-1
SARGSIGGTEAF
>NA|10|TRBJ1-5|NA|TRBV18
ASSPGYQPQH
>many|9|TRBJ2-7|NA|TRBV5-6
ASRYLEEQY
>NA|15|TRBJ2-6|NA|TRBV7-2
ASSLRDIRSGANVLT
>many|13|TRBJ2-5|TRBD2|TRBV5-1
ASSLIAGPQETQY